The 18 T cell receptor beta chains given below trace back to one sample, sequenced in a study of human T cells and chemical hapten exposure. Regarding time point: patch test 1, 2 weeks after DPC sensitization. The treatment here: therapeutic diphenylcyclopropenone sensitization with weekly scalp DPC. TCRdb passed the RACE reads through MiXCR, listing each CDR3 protein once. The table shows roughly 160,000 distinct CDR3 sequences, with about 14% occurring only once. The sequencing here drew on whole blood, taken in connection with sensitization to the hapten diphenylcyclopropenone (DPC). Receptors were obtained from a woman in her 30s with alopecia areata. Some clones in this sample may be carry-over from other donors' samples.

V gene TRBV4-3 combines with J gene TRBJ2-3; no clear D gene. This CDR3 contains 15 residues. From germline, CDR1 is LGHNA and CDR2 YSLEER. V lost 1 base, J lost 1 base, and 9 bases lay in between. The CDR3 DNA is TGCGCCAGCAGCCAAGGACTCTTACGCACAGATACGCAGTATTTT. Translating gives CASSQGLLRTDTQYF.

This clonotype was found many times. The CDR3 DNA is TGCAGCGTTGGTGGACCCGACAGGGGCAGCTCCTACGAGCAGTACTTC. Its translation is CSVGGPDRGSSYEQYF. The rearrangement uses TRBV29-1 and TRBJ2-7, with TRBD1 matching over 8 bases. The CDR3 spans 16 residues. V trimming: 4 bases; J trimming: 0 bases; junction bases outside the gene matches: 11. CDR1 and CDR2 from the germline V gene are SQVTM and ANQGSEA.

This clonotype was seen a few times. This chain connects TRBV24-1 to TRBJ2-3; D call uncertain. This CDR3 is 13 amino acids long. CDR1 and CDR2 from the germline V gene are KGHDR and SFDVKD. Between the trimmed V and J ends, which lost 4 bases and 6 bases, there was a span of 10 bases. The CDR3 region is CATSEQPGDTQYF. As DNA, the CDR3 is TGTGCCACCAGTGAACAGCCAGGCGATACGCAGTATTTT.

The V gene is TRBV27, the J gene TRBJ1-2; 9 bases match TRBD1. Trimming removed 9 bases from V and 2 bases from J; junction bases left unmatched: 7. Germline assignment: CDR1 MNHEY and CDR2 SMNVEV (reference sequence). CDR3 size: 14 residues. The CDR3 loop is CASRTGAPNYGYTF. CDR3 bases: TGTGCCAGTCGGACAGGGGCGCCCAACTATGGCTACACCTTC.

This clonotype was detected only a few times. The chain joins TRBV3-1 to TRBJ1-2, with unresolved D. Trimming shortened V by 4 bases and J by 8 bases, and 11 bases separated the two germline ends. CDR3 size: 12 residues. The germline CDR1 and CDR2 sequences are LGHDT and YNNKEL (reference sequence). CDR3 protein: CASSPGTGGYTF. Written as DNA, the CDR3 is TGTGCCAGCAGCCCCGGCACCGGCGGCTACACCTTC.

This clonotype was observed a few times. The CDR3 protein is CSVAQGASSYEQYF. Written as DNA, the CDR3 is TGCAGCGTTGCGCAGGGGGCTAGCTCCTACGAGCAGTACTTC. J is TRBJ2-7 and V is TRBV29-1; 8 nucleotides match TRBD1. Unmatched junction bases numbered 5, after V lost 4 bases and J lost 0 bases. This CDR3 contains 14 residues. CDR1 SQVTM and CDR2 ANQGSEA come from the germline V gene.

This clonotype was seen only a few times. The CDR3 reads CASSYSTGNYGYTF. The CDR3 DNA follows: TGTGCCAGCAGTTATTCGACAGGGAACTATGGCTACACCTTC. The chain has TRBV6-5 and TRBJ1-2, with 7 bases that match TRBD1. Germline CDR1 reads MNHEY; CDR2 reads SVGAGI. The CDR3 extends over 14 amino acids. V gave up 3 bases and J gave up 2 bases; unmatched junction bases: 3.

This clonotype appeared many times. The rearrangement uses TRBV5-1 and TRBJ1-6; 9 bases align to TRBD1. Germline CDR1 reads SGHRS; CDR2 reads YFSETQ. The CDR3 spans 16 residues. The trim removed 4 bases at V and 9 bases at J, leaving 11 bases unmatched. CDR3 in amino acids: CASSLRDRVGGSPLHF. In DNA form, the CDR3 reads TGCGCCAGCAGCCTCCGGGACAGGGTCGGCGGTTCACCCCTCCACTTT.

V usage is TRBV29-1 and J usage is TRBJ2-3; the D gene is possibly TRBD1 (6 bases). Trimming removed 6 bases from V and 4 bases from J, with 8 bases in between. The CDR3 is made up of 11 amino acids. CDR1 SQVTM and CDR2 ANQGSEA come from the germline V gene. The CDR3 loop reads CSVQGADTQYF. DNA of the CDR3: TGCAGCGTACAGGGCGCAGATACGCAGTATTTT.

This clonotype has just a few counts. V usage is TRBV28 and J usage is TRBJ2-5; a possible D gene is TRBD2 (7 bases). Trimming left V 7 bases short and J 2 bases short, with 23 bases between. Germline-derived CDR1 and CDR2 are MDHEN and SYDVKM. CDR3 length equals 17 residues. Written as DNA, the CDR3 is TGTGCCAGCACGAGGGGGGGGAGGACCGTCAATCAAGAGACCCAGTACTTC. Residues: CASTRGGRTVNQETQYF.

The J gene is TRBJ2-2, the V gene TRBV2, with 10 bases fitting TRBD2. V was clipped by 5 bases and J by 0 bases; unmatched bases: 6. Germline V gene lookup returns CDR1 SNHLY and CDR2 FYNNEI. There are 17 residues in the CDR3. CDR3 region: CASSFRLAGSNTGELFF. CDR3 sequence (DNA): TGTGCCAGCAGTTTCCGACTAGCGGGTTCGAACACCGGGGAGCTGTTTTTT. Looking up the rest from reference TRBV2 and TRBJ2-2 gives the full variable domain: EPEVTQTPSHQVTQMGQEVILRCVPISNHLYFYWYRQILGQKVEFLVSFYNNEISEKSEIFDDQFSVERPDGSNFTLKIRSTKLEDSAMYFCASSFRLAGSNTGELFFGEGSRLTVL.

This sequence joins TRBV7-2 and TRBJ2-7; 11 bases align to TRBD2. The CDR3 has 16 residues. V lost 4 bases, J lost 2 bases, and 7 bases stayed unmatched. Germline assignment: CDR1 SGHTA and CDR2 FQGNSA. As DNA, the CDR3 is TGTGCCAGCAGCTCCCTAGCGGGAGGCCCCCCCTACGAGCAGTACTTC. Residues: CASSSLAGGPPYEQYF.

In this sample, this clonotype turned up once. The V gene is TRBV19, the J gene TRBJ2-1; 8 bases are shared with TRBD1. Germline values: CDR1 LNHDA, CDR2 SQIVND (reference sequence). CDR3 length: 16 amino acids. V was pared by 5 bases and J by 0 bases, with 6 bases of the junction left unmatched. CDR3 DNA sequence: TGTGCCAGTAGTCCAACCCAGGGGGCCTCCTACAATGAGCAGTTCTTC. This gives the protein CASSPTQGASYNEQFF.

Many counts were recorded for this clonotype. V and J are TRBV12-3 or TRBV12-4 and TRBJ1-1, with a possible D match to TRBD1 (6 bases). The CDR3 sequence is 13 residues long. The germline V and J ends were trimmed by 5 bases and 4 bases, with 11 bases remaining between them. The CDR3 bases are TGTGCCAGCAGTCAACAGGGTTTCACTGAAGCTTTCTTT. It is translated as CASSQQGFTEAFF.

This chain uses TRBV12-3 or TRBV12-4 with TRBJ2-7; no clear D gene. Deletions cut 2 bases from V and 6 bases from J, with 8 bases between. CDR3 size: 12 residues. The CDR3 coding sequence is TGTGCCAGCAGTTTATCCGTCTTCGAGCAGTACTTC. It yields the protein CASSLSVFEQYF.

This clonotype appeared a few times. V usage is TRBV30 and J usage is TRBJ1-3, with D possibly being TRBD1 (5 bases). Between the trimmed V and J ends, which lost 2 bases and 0 bases, there was a span of 14 bases. The germline gives CDR1 GTSNPN, CDR2 SVGIG (reference sequence). The CDR3 length is 16 residues. Here the CDR3 DNA reads TGTGCCTGGAGTATGGGGACCTTAGGCTCTGGAAACACCATATATTTT. Translated: CAWSMGTLGSGNTIYF.

This clonotype has just a few counts. The V call is TRBV7-9, the J call TRBJ1-4; the D is unclear. V lost 4 bases and J 8 bases, leaving 14 bases between the germline ends. The CDR3 sequence is 14 residues long. Germline CDR1 and CDR2: SEHNR and FQNEAQ (reference sequence). The CDR3 sequence is CASSYDSELEKLFF. The DNA of the CDR3 is TGTGCCAGCAGCTACGACTCGGAACTGGAAAAACTGTTTTTT.

The chain is built from TRBV28 and TRBJ1-2; D not certain. V gave up 4 bases and J gave up 0 bases, with 3 bases separating them. The germline V gene encodes CDR1 MDHEN and CDR2 SYDVKM. The CDR3 sequence is 12 residues long. The CDR3 here is CASSWSNYGYTF. The CDR3, as DNA: TGTGCCAGCAGTTGGTCTAACTATGGCTACACCTTC.